This entry describes one T cell receptor beta chain. This record comes from a study of blood T cell repertoires in COVID-19. In the original processing: Estimated nucleated cell counts came from reference gene primer amplification. Assay used: immunoSEQ multiplex PCR; TCRdb lists only in-frame clones, some missing. V and J calls and clone size are given by that table; D and trimming were obtained from the DNA. The sample gives approximately 220,000 clones, around four fifths of which show up once; approximately 4.8% is in the top ten. The sequenced sample consisted of peripheral blood. The receptor was isolated from a woman in her 70s with acute or convalescent COVID-19.

The chain's CDR3 is CASSLSARIWSEKLFF. The CDR3, as DNA: TGTGCCAGCAGCTTGTCGGCGCGGATATGGAGTGAAAAACTGTTTTTT. This rearrangement joins TRBV5-8 to TRBJ1-4; D gene ambiguous. CDR1 and CDR2 from the germline V gene are SGHTS and YDEGEE. Trimming stripped 1 base from V and 7 bases from J, with 17 bases between. The CDR3 spans 16 residues.